The clone carrying this T cell receptor (beta chain) occurred a few times. Its cognate antigen is unknown. The V end was cut by 0 bases, the J end by 12 bases, with 2 bases between. The CDR3 runs 8 residues. Germline V lookup: CDR1 SQVTM, CDR2 ANQGSEA. This sample was taken from a study of OX40 agonist ivuxolimab in advanced cancers. The assay was immunoSEQ multiplex PCR, and TCRdb's table has in-frame clones only and misses some. The sample has approximately 11,000 clones, under 75% seen once. Whole-study findings and limits: Low clonal expansion, among the lowest seen, marked partial responders at 0.1-3.0 mg/kg. At 0.1 to 3.0 mg/kg and by week 6, clonal expansion occurred in CD4+ and CD8+ blood T cells.

The gene calls are TRBV29-1 and TRBJ1-2; D is ambiguous. The source was CD4+ or CD8+ T cells sorted from blood, collected in a trial of the OX40 agonist ivuxolimab. This receptor was taken from an adult with an advanced solid tumor such as melanoma, head and neck, liver or kidney cancer. The DNA of the CDR3 is TGCAGCGTTGAAGATGACACCTTC. Encoded protein: CSVEDDTF. The full variable domain, with the rest looked up from reference TRBV29-1 and TRBJ1-2, is SAVISQKPSRDICQRGTSLTIQCQVDSQVTMMFWYRQQPGQSLTLIATANQGSEATYESGFVIDKFPISRPNLTFSTLTVSNMSPEDSSIYLCSVEDDTFGSGTRLTVV.